The 10 T cell receptor beta chains reported below all come from one sample, sequenced in a study of cytomegalovirus exposure and HLA in healthy donors. Assay used: immunoSEQ multiplex PCR; TCRdb lists only in-frame clones, some missing. The data contain 150,000 or so clones, more than 75% of them seen just once; the ten biggest clones take up more than 1.2%. The sequencing sample was made of PBMCs. These receptors originate from a woman younger than 45 in good health and CMV-seronegative.

This chain joins TRBV5-1 and TRBJ1-4, with D maybe TRBD1 (6 bases). The V and J ends lost 4 bases and 3 bases respectively, with 13 bases between them. The CDR3 totals 15 residues. Germline-derived CDR1 and CDR2 are SGHRS and YFSETQ. The CDR3 region is CASSATGRANEKLFF. The DNA for the CDR3 is TGCGCCAGCAGCGCCACAGGGAGGGCTAATGAAAAACTGTTTTTT.

The V and J genes are TRBV27 and TRBJ2-1; 14 bases are a match to TRBD2. The CDR3 extends over 14 amino acids. The V gene end was trimmed by 6 bases and the J gene end by 7 bases; junction bases not matched to a gene: 2. CDR1 MNHEY and CDR2 SMNVEV come from the germline V gene (reference sequence). The CDR3: CASRTSGGANEQFF. CDR3 nucleotide sequence: TGTGCCAGCAGGACTAGCGGGGGGGCAAATGAGCAGTTCTTC.

The chain uses TRBV9 and TRBJ1-4; no clear D gene. Germline CDR1 reads SGDLS; CDR2 reads YYNGEE. V lost 2 bases to trimming and J lost 0 bases, with 8 bases between them. CDR3 length equals 15 residues. CDR3 region: CASSVVDATNEKLFF. In DNA form, the CDR3 reads TGTGCCAGCAGCGTCGTAGATGCAACTAATGAAAAACTGTTTTTT.

The V and J genes are TRBV5-6 and TRBJ1-1, with a weak D call TRBD1 (6 bases). The CDR3 is 12 residues long. Germline V CDR1 and CDR2: SGHDT, YYEEEE. V was clipped by 0 bases and J by 10 bases, with 10 bases between them. CDR3 coding DNA: TGTGCCAGCAGCTTGGGGGCAGGGGCAGCTTTCTTT. This encodes CASSLGAGAAFF. The full variable domain, its missing parts supplied by reference TRBV5-6 and TRBJ1-1, is DAGVTQSPTHLIKTRGQQVTLRCSPKSGHDTVSWYQQALGQGPQFIFQYYEEEERQRGNFPDRFSGHQFPNYSSELNVNALLLGDSALYLCASSLGAGAAFFGQGTRLTVV.

The chain carries TRBV7-2 and TRBJ2-7, with 13 bases matching TRBD2. Germline trimming cut 0 bases from V and 5 bases from J; bases unmatched to any gene: 10. The length of the CDR3 is 18 residues. Germline V gene sequence: CDR1 SGHTA, CDR2 FQGNSA. CDR3 sequence (DNA): TGTGCCAGCAGCTTAGCCACTCTGACTAGCGGGGGGCCCCACGAGCAGTACTTC. It is translated as CASSLATLTSGGPHEQYF.

V and J are TRBV5-1 and TRBJ2-3; D gene uncertain. The CDR3 is made up of 11 amino acids. Germline CDR1 SGHRS, CDR2 YFSETQ. The V end lost 9 bases, the J end lost 6 bases, and 11 bases lay between the germline ends. CDR3 bases: TGCGCCATCCAGCTGGGCGATACGCAGTATTTT. Encoded protein: CAIQLGDTQYF.

V and J are TRBV5-5 and TRBJ1-5; no firm D call. V shed 1 base and J shed 3 bases, with 11 bases lying between them. The germline CDR1 and CDR2 sequences are SGHKS and YYEKEE (reference sequence). This CDR3 has 15 amino acids. CDR3 DNA sequence: TGTGCCAGCAGCTTGATAGCGGGTGACAATCAGCCCCAGCATTTT. Protein product: CASSLIAGDNQPQHF. Filled out from reference TRBV5-5 and TRBJ1-5, the complete variable domain reads DAGVTQSPTHLIKTRGQQVTLRCSPISGHKSVSWYQQVLGQGPQFIFQYYEKEERGRGNFPDRFSARQFPNYSSELNVNALLLGDSALYLCASSLIAGDNQPQHFGDGTRLSIL.

A single count supports this clone. The chain carries TRBV5-5 and TRBJ2-1, with a tentative D call TRBD2 (6 bases). V shed 3 bases and J shed 9 bases, with 13 bases lying between them. Germline assignment: CDR1 SGHKS and CDR2 YYEKEE (reference sequence). This CDR3 comprises 13 residues. In DNA, the CDR3 is TGTGCCAGCAGCTGGGGTTGGGGAGGTGAGCAGTTCTTC. Protein: CASSWGWGGEQFF. The full variable domain, its missing parts supplied by reference TRBV5-5 and TRBJ2-1, is DAGVTQSPTHLIKTRGQQVTLRCSPISGHKSVSWYQQVLGQGPQFIFQYYEKEERGRGNFPDRFSARQFPNYSSELNVNALLLGDSALYLCASSWGWGGEQFFGPGTRLTVL.

This clone was detected only once. This chain connects TRBV2 to TRBJ2-3, with TRBD1 matching over 7 bases. The V segment lost 9 bases and the J segment 3 bases; nucleotides outside the gene matches: 9. The CDR3 has 14 residues. CDR1 and CDR2 (germline): SNHLY, FYNNEI. CDR3 residues: CASEGASRTDTQYF. In nucleotides, the CDR3 is TGTGCCAGTGAGGGGGCTAGTAGAACAGATACGCAGTATTTT. Full variable domain (remainder filled in from reference TRBV2 and TRBJ2-3): EPEVTQTPSHQVTQMGQEVILRCVPISNHLYFYWYRQILGQKVEFLVSFYNNEISEKSEIFDDQFSVERPDGSNFTLKIRSTKLEDSAMYFCASEGASRTDTQYFGPGTRLTVL.

The V and J genes are TRBV12-5 and TRBJ2-7, with 10 bases aligning to TRBD2. The CDR3 loop spans 18 amino acids. With V trimmed by 0 bases and J by 0 bases, 8 bases remained unmatched. The germline V gene has CDR1 LGHNT and CDR2 FRNRAP. The CDR3 coding sequence is TGTGCTAGTGGTTTGGTAGTAGCGGGGGGCCGAAGCTCCTACGAGCAGTACTTC. It is translated as CASGLVVAGGRSSYEQYF. Complete variable domain (other parts from reference TRBV12-5 and TRBJ2-7): DARVTQTPRHKVTEMGQEVTMRCQPILGHNTVFWYRQTMMQGLELLAYFRNRAPLDDSGMPKDRFSAEMPDATLATLKIQPSEPRDSAVYFCASGLVVAGGRSSYEQYFGPGTRLTVT.